This TCR beta chain came from a study of beta chain features in type 1 diabetes. General study points: Type 1 diabetes patients had TCRB CDR3s that were shorter (moderately but significantly so) in all four CD4+ subsets.

Using CD45RO/CCR7/CD25/CD127/CD95/CD27, CD4+ naive, central memory, regulatory and stem cell-like memory cells were sorted. In this sample, this clone turned up many times. What it binds is not known. Expressed TCRB transcripts were sequenced because the isolated RNA had all been reverse transcribed beforehand. Millions of reads were obtained on average from naive, central memory and regulatory T cell samples. Data came from immunoSEQ multiplex PCR; TCRdb stores just in-frame clones and leaves some out. Among 300,000 or so clones, around 9.7% were seen once, and the ten largest hold roughly 1%. Germline V gene data show CDR1 as SGHRS and CDR2 as YFSETQ. V trimming: 4 bases; J trimming: 5 bases; junction bases outside the gene matches: 5. This CDR3 has 14 residues.

This clonotype was obtained from a man aged 25 to 40 with type 1 diabetes. Sample: central memory CD4+ T cells from blood. The chain uses TRBV5-1 and TRBJ2-3; 9 bases line up with TRBD1. CDR3 protein: CASSTGTGKDTQYF. The CDR3 bases are TGCGCCAGCAGCACCGGGACAGGGAAAGATACGCAGTATTTT.